A single sample gave rise to the 6 T cell receptor beta chains below, sequenced in a study of human T cells and chemical hapten exposure. Each CDR3 protein gets one entry after TCRdb re-called the RACE reads with MiXCR. The table shows over 85,000 distinct CDR3 sequences, with more than 10% occurring only once. Sample time point: pre-sensitization, week 0. Treatment: therapeutic diphenylcyclopropenone sensitization with weekly scalp DPC. Sample: whole blood, taken in connection with sensitization to the hapten diphenylcyclopropenone (DPC). The receptors were sampled from a woman between 55 and 75 years old with alopecia areata. Some clones in this sample may be carry-over from other donors' samples.

This clonotype was observed a single time. The chain joins TRBV6-5 to TRBJ1-1; a possible D gene is TRBD1 (6 bases). The germline V gene has CDR1 MNHEY and CDR2 SVGAGI. V dropped 0 bases and J dropped 6 bases, with 14 bases sitting between them. The CDR3 runs 15 residues. Here the CDR3 DNA reads TGTGCCAGCAGTTACTCGAACAGGGCTAAGGCTGAAGCTTTCTTT. It codes for CASSYSNRAKAEAFF.

Only a few counts were recorded for this clonotype. The chain employs TRBV11-3 and TRBJ1-3; D gene unclear. CDR3 length equals 15 residues. In germline, CDR1 is SGHNT, CDR2 YENEEA. Trimming shortened V by 1 base and J by 0 bases, and 7 bases separated the two germline ends. Here the CDR3 reads CASSLAHSSGNTIYF. CDR3 in DNA: TGTGCCAGCAGCTTAGCCCACAGCTCTGGAAACACCATATATTTT.

Many counts were recorded for this clonotype. The chain joins TRBV25-1 to TRBJ1-1; D unclear. CDR1 and CDR2 from the germline V gene are MGHDK and SYGVNS. Trimming removed 1 base from V and 1 base from J, with 10 bases in between. The CDR3 is 15 residues long. Here the CDR3 reads CASSEWAAKNTEAFF. The CDR3 bases are TGTGCCAGCAGTGAATGGGCAGCTAAGAACACTGAAGCTTTCTTT.

This clonotype occurred a few times. The J gene is TRBJ2-7, the V gene TRBV19; possibly TRBD1 for D (5 bases). Germline-derived CDR1 and CDR2 are LNHDA and SQIVND (reference sequence). The ends were cut back, 4 bases at V and 2 bases at J, with 12 bases in the middle. The CDR3 consists of 14 residues. CDR3 sequence (DNA): TGTGCCAGTAGTACTACAGGAGAACCCTACGAGCAGTACTTC. Encoded protein: CASSTTGEPYEQYF.

This clonotype was recorded a few times. V is TRBV10-3 and J is TRBJ2-7; 7 bases agree with TRBD1. Germline loops: CDR1 ENHRY, CDR2 SYGVKD. The V and J ends lost 4 bases and 0 bases, in that order; junction bases with no gene match: 3. The CDR3 has 14 residues. The CDR3, as DNA: TGTGCCATCAGTGTTACAGGGGACTCCTACGAGCAGTACTTC. Translation gives CAISVTGDSYEQYF.

The chain is built from TRBV9 and TRBJ2-3; D gene uncertain. V gave up 2 bases and J gave up 4 bases, with 14 bases separating them. Per the germline V gene, CDR1 is SGDLS and CDR2 is YYNGEE. The CDR3 is 15 amino acids. The CDR3 DNA reads TGTGCCAGCAGCGTTGGAGAGTATTGGGCAGATACGCAGTATTTT. Translation: CASSVGEYWADTQYF.